A single sample is the source of the 17 T cell receptor beta chains below, sequenced in a study of blood T cell repertoires in COVID-19. Data came from immunoSEQ multiplex PCR; TCRdb stores just in-frame clones and leaves some out. Here the sample spans roughly 190,000 clones, around 87% being singletons. Sequenced: peripheral blood. The source is a young man with active or convalescent COVID-19.

The V call is TRBV27, the J call TRBJ2-5, with D possibly matching TRBD2 (5 bases). CDR3 length: 15 residues. The V end lost 0 bases, the J end lost 3 bases, and 11 bases lay between the germline ends. CDR1 is MNHEY, CDR2 SMNVEV, per germline (reference sequence). The CDR3 region is CASSLSVREEETQYF. The CDR3 coding sequence is TGTGCCAGCAGTTTATCGGTGAGGGAAGAAGAGACCCAGTACTTC.

This clone appeared a few times. V and J are TRBV4-1 and TRBJ1-1; 12 nucleotides align to TRBD1. Germline CDR1 is MGHRA and CDR2 is YSYEKL. Germline trimming cut 6 bases from V and 6 bases from J; bases unmatched to any gene: 2. This CDR3 region has 13 residues. CDR3 residues: CASRGTGGSEAFF. In nucleotides, the CDR3 is TGCGCCAGCAGAGGGACAGGGGGCTCTGAAGCTTTCTTT.

The chain carries TRBV4-1 and TRBJ1-2; 9 bases are shared with TRBD1. The CDR3 runs 17 residues. Germline values: CDR1 MGHRA, CDR2 YSYEKL. V lost 2 bases, J lost 7 bases, and 14 bases stayed unmatched. CDR3 amino acids: CASSQRGTGTLLGGYTF. As DNA, the CDR3 is TGCGCCAGCAGCCAAAGGGGGACAGGGACACTTCTTGGTGGCTACACCTTC.

CDR3 region: CASSSRTAGEAFF. The CDR3 bases are TGTGCCAGCAGTTCCCGGACAGCTGGGGAAGCTTTCTTT. The chain uses TRBV27 and TRBJ1-1; weak D call: TRBD1 (6 bases). Per the germline V gene, CDR1 is MNHEY and CDR2 is SMNVEV (reference sequence). The CDR3 sequence is 13 residues long. The V end was cut by 4 bases, the J end by 8 bases, with 14 bases between.

This clone was found once. The J gene is TRBJ1-3, the V gene TRBV5-1; D not resolved. Germline CDR1 and CDR2: SGHRS and YFSETQ. V shed 4 bases and J shed 4 bases, with 15 bases lying between them. This CDR3 has 15 amino acids. CDR3 region: CASSLSPGAGNTIYF. The DNA for the CDR3 is TGCGCCAGCAGCCTCTCTCCGGGTGCCGGAAACACCATATATTTT. Full variable domain (remainder filled in from reference TRBV5-1 and TRBJ1-3): KAGVTQTPRYLIKTRGQQVTLSCSPISGHRSVSWYQQTPGQGLQFLFEYFSETQRNKGNFPGRFSGRQFSNSRSEMNVSTLELGDSALYLCASSLSPGAGNTIYFGEGSWLTVV.

The J gene is TRBJ1-6, the V gene TRBV27; D uncertain. V shed 8 bases and J shed 6 bases, with 11 bases lying between them. Germline CDR1 MNHEY, CDR2 SMNVEV (reference sequence). The CDR3 is 13 amino acids. DNA of the CDR3: TGTGCCAGCCGACGGGATTTTAATTCACCCCTCCACTTT. Amino acids: CASRRDFNSPLHF.

The J gene is TRBJ1-3, the V gene TRBV12-5; D not certain. Germline V gene sequence: CDR1 LGHNT, CDR2 FRNRAP. V lost 0 bases to trimming and J lost 0 bases, with 15 bases between them. CDR3 size: 18 residues. CDR3 protein: CASGLVPKGEVSGNTIYF. The CDR3 DNA is TGTGCTAGTGGTTTGGTACCCAAAGGAGAGGTCTCTGGAAACACCATATATTTT.

The chain has TRBV10-3 and TRBJ2-2; the match to TRBD2 covers 11 bases. This CDR3 has 18 amino acids. V shed 11 bases, J shed 5 bases, and the junction held 19 bases outside the gene matches. Germline CDR1 and CDR2: ENHRY and SYGVKD. Here the CDR3 DNA reads TGTGCCTCACCTCAGCCCCCCTCCCCTAGCGGGAGGACCGGGGAGCTGTTTTTT. Protein sequence: CASPQPPSPSGRTGELFF.

The V gene is TRBV11-2, the J gene TRBJ2-1; 8 bases are a match to TRBD2. This CDR3 comprises 18 residues. Trimming cost V 2 bases and J 7 bases; bases outside gene matches: 16. Looked up from germline, CDR1 is SGHAT and CDR2 is FQNNGV. CDR3 bases: TGTGCCAGCAGCTTAACGGCCATCGGAGCGGGGGCGGGAAATGAGCAGTTCTTC. This codes for CASSLTAIGAGAGNEQFF.

CDR3 coding DNA: TGTGCCAGCAGCTTAGTCCTAGCGGTATCCTACAATGAGCAGTTCTTC. Residues: CASSLVLAVSYNEQFF. V and J are TRBV11-2 and TRBJ2-1; 7 nucleotides agree with TRBD2. Germline V gives CDR1 SGHAT, CDR2 FQNNGV. The V gene end was trimmed by 1 base and the J gene end by 1 base; junction bases not matched to a gene: 4. CDR3 size: 16 residues.

The genes are TRBV5-1 and TRBJ1-2; D not resolved. Germline V gives CDR1 SGHRS, CDR2 YFSETQ. Trimming cost V 0 bases and J 2 bases, with 14 bases left between them. The CDR3 is made up of 16 amino acids. The CDR3 region has the DNA TGCGCCAGCAGCTTGGGTTTTATGGGAGGGAACTATGGCTACACCTTC. Protein product: CASSLGFMGGNYGYTF.

This chain joins TRBV29-1 and TRBJ1-5; 7 positions match TRBD1. This CDR3 spans 12 amino acids. V gave up 7 bases and J gave up 3 bases; unmatched junction bases: 3. CDR1 is SQVTM, CDR2 ANQGSEA, per germline. CDR3 DNA: TGCAGCGCAGGACAGGTCAATCAGCCCCAGCATTTT. It encodes CSAGQVNQPQHF.

In its sample, this clone was seen once. The rearrangement joins TRBV7-6 to TRBJ1-4; TRBD1 is a possible D gene (6 bases). The CDR3 has 15 amino acids. V lost 3 bases to trimming and J lost 8 bases, with 16 bases between them. Germline V gene lookup returns CDR1 SGHVS and CDR2 FNYEAQ. The CDR3 DNA follows: TGTGCCAGCAGCTTTGGGGGCGGAATTTGGGAAAAACTGTTTTTT. It specifies CASSFGGGIWEKLFF.

The DNA of the CDR3 is TGTGCCAGCAGTTCACGACGCTGGGGAGAGGCCGAAAATCAGCCCCAGCATTTT. Protein: CASSSRRWGEAENQPQHF. This chain joins TRBV27 and TRBJ1-5; no reliable D call. This CDR3 region has 18 residues. Germline V gives CDR1 MNHEY, CDR2 SMNVEV (reference sequence). V was clipped by 4 bases and J by 4 bases, with 23 bases between them.

The chain couples TRBV7-7 to TRBJ2-7, with D maybe TRBD1 (6 bases). In germline, CDR1 is SSHAT, CDR2 FNYEAQ (reference sequence). CDR3 length: 18 amino acids. CDR3 DNA sequence: TGTGCTAGCAGCTTAATGCCAGGGGATGAAGGACCACATTACGAGCAGTACGTC. Translated, it gives CASSLMPGDEGPHYEQYV.

The J gene is TRBJ2-3, the V gene TRBV5-1; D unresolved. V was clipped by 0 bases and J by 2 bases, with 7 bases between them. In germline, CDR1 is SGHRS, CDR2 YFSETQ. The CDR3 has 14 amino acids. CDR3 sequence reads: CASSLETYTDTQYF. The CDR3 nucleotides read TGCGCCAGCAGCTTGGAAACCTACACAGATACGCAGTATTTT.

CDR3 nucleotides: TGTGCCAGCAGCTCCTGGGAGGGACGGACTGAAGCTTTCTTT. It is translated as CASSSWEGRTEAFF. The gene calls are TRBV3-1 (or the pseudogene TRBV3-2) and TRBJ1-1; a possible D gene is TRBD1 (5 bases). The CDR3 runs 14 residues. CDR1 and CDR2 from the germline V gene are LGHDT and YNNKEL (reference sequence). Trimming removed 5 bases at V and 5 bases at J, with 15 bases between.